The sequence of this T cell receptor beta chain was determined in a study of cytomegalovirus exposure and HLA in healthy donors (TCRdb year 2017). For the study in its entirety: In an earlier analysis of 587 of the donors, 250 to 350 Gb of sequence data and 117 million unique TCR beta sequences from about 180 million T cells were reported. An early release covering over 500 HLA-typed donors comprised approximately 290 gigabases of sequencing data and roughly 85 million unique TCR sequences. The genetic ancestry cluster associated with self-reported Caucasian donors included over 65% of the 398 genotyped donors. The study was designed to test whether signatures of past pathogen exposure could be identified by cataloging public T cell receptors. Using immunosequencing, the study profiled T cell repertoires from fewer than 850 subjects and related those repertoires to cytomegalovirus serostatus. Besides the first cohort of under 700 subjects, a separate validation cohort made up of 120 different subjects was used. To predict cytomegalovirus infection status, the study brought together high-throughput TCR immunosequencing, statistical association of individual TCRs with disease status, and machine learning. In a later analysis, previously published TCR beta repertoires from about 640 donors were re-analyzed and high-resolution HLA genotyping was added so that TCR occurrence patterns could be studied. Rather than using new phenotypic data, the later analysis identified candidate immune exposures from TCR beta sequences and from how often those sequences occurred across donors. An earlier analysis of 450 to 750 of the donors used high-throughput TCR beta sequencing to judge whether each TCR beta V gene segment behaved as functional or pseudogenic. Donor age, sex, ethnicity and CMV serostatus were collected together with the repertoire data. A later genetic analysis used genome-wide SNP genotypes for about three fifths of the 666 donors, treating that subset as a discovery cohort. All discovery cohort repertoires had been generated using a single sequencing platform. Class I and class II HLA loci were covered by the typing at four-digit resolution. The number of donors typed differed by locus, with about 629-630 for A, B, C, DRB1 and DQB1, more than 500 for DQA1, 606 for DPA1, and some 470 for DPB1. Several DR-DQ haplotypes were handled as single units for association and clustering because linkage in the cohort was strong. Among some 400 genotyped donors of the cohort, an average of around 240,000 unique TCR beta nucleotide sequences were sequenced per donor, roughly 20% of them non-productive. General study outcomes and caveats: A further reported finding was that TCR beta sequences accurately predicted the HLA-A and HLA-B alleles for most subjects in the first cohort. A cluster of highly shared sequence variants was judged likely to represent a technical artifact of the sequencing pipeline. The authors suggested that the approach could potentially be generalized to other disease states and immunological phenotypes. A later genetic analysis associated a missense DCLRE1C variant with V-gene and J-gene trimming of TCR beta chains, and an independent cohort replicated the association. Linkage disequilibrium might explain the correlated functional status among segregating V segments, but an unknown experimental factor could not be excluded. In a later analysis, several top co-occurrence clusters were reported to appear linked to parvovirus B19, influenza, CMV and Epstein-Barr virus. Strong co-occurrence of HLA alleles, especially DR and DQ, made assigning TCR associations to individual alleles difficult. A later analysis found that TCR association rates varied across HLA loci, with DRB1 alleles showing the most associated TCRs and HLA-C alleles the fewest. The cohort was sequenced for TCR beta chains only, and without alpha or paired-chain data the features that could be detected were limited. In a later analysis, 15,000 to 20,000 TCR beta sequences were associated with specific HLA alleles at a false discovery rate of 0.05. Over 15 rarely observed V segments, including chromosome 9 orphons, were excluded from the earlier analysis of a few hundred of the donors because counts were too low. In a later analysis, HLA-associated TCR beta chains showed more clonal expansion and lower generation probabilities than non-associated chains that were equally common. Sequencing depth was assumed to be roughly uniform across donors in the presence/absence analyses, though that assumption may not hold. The study gave a list of more than 150 TCR beta chains associated with cytomegalovirus. Because some donors lacked HLA typing at each locus, the association tests relied only on the typed subset. Broadly in line with IMGT annotations, most TCR beta V segments showed up in productive rearrangements about 87% or about 30% of the time in an earlier analysis of a few hundred of the donors. In both the original and validation cohorts, the classifier was reported to diagnose cytomegalovirus status with high specificity and sensitivity. Across donors, most TCR sequences were observed very rarely, whereas some public TCRs were present in many individuals. Some IMGT-functional V segments, including TRBV6-2 and TRBV6-3, could not be distinguished by the 87-base-pair reads and were therefore excluded. Compared with the approximately 700-donor mean, donors in an Asian-associated ancestry cluster had fewer N-insertions in productive TCRs, according to a later genetic analysis. For the cohort, immune exposure information was limited to CMV serostatus. In a later analysis, most CMV-associated TCR beta chains were found to appear HLA-restricted, with HLA associations seemingly driven largely by CMV exposure. A few of the identified cytomegalovirus-associated TCR beta chains were confirmed in vitro to be specific for cytomegalovirus antigens.

The cohort consisted of 600 to 700 healthy bone marrow donors. All cohort members were sampled while nominally healthy, although unrecorded immune exposures were likely present. The donor was CMV seronegative and belonged to the group of around 350 seronegative cohort members. A peripheral blood sample was provided by each donor, and peripheral blood mononuclear cells were used for TCR beta sequencing. Genomic DNA extraction from the blood cell samples was performed with the Qiagen DNeasy Blood Extraction Kit. Library generation was performed with the immunoSEQ multiplex PCR assay. For the multiplex PCR, a mixture combining 60 forward primers for TCR Vbeta segments and 13 reverse primers for TCR Jbeta segments was used. The CDR3 region of rearranged TCR beta genes was amplified from genomic DNA by a multiplex PCR assay. The Illumina HiSeq System was used to sequence the amplified TCR beta libraries as 87-base-pair reads. On the study's bioinformatics: Across the 700 or so repertoires, a later analysis counted roughly 77 million unique TCR beta chains, around 10 million of which were shared by at least two donors. Raw reads were error-corrected and collapsed into unique sequences by a nearest-neighbor algorithm in which closely related sequences were merged to remove PCR and sequencing errors. Alignment of CDR3 sequences to IMGT reference sequences was used to assign V, D and J gene segments. Each retained sequence needed at least a six-nucleotide match to both a V gene segment and a J gene segment. A rearrangement counted as productive if the CDR3 had no stop codons and remained in frame with V and J, and every other rearrangement counted as non-productive. CDR3 was defined according to IMGT convention as the region running from the second conserved V-encoded cysteine to the conserved J-encoded phenylalanine. Sequences without an unambiguous match to a single V gene segment were excluded from the earlier analysis of about 600 of the donors. In an earlier analysis of a few hundred of the donors, a V segment was called functional when productive rearrangements were above 56.7%, and segregating when the standard deviation between donors exceeded 5%. A statistical classification framework was built to diagnose cytomegalovirus status from the catalog of TCR beta chain sequences. In a later analysis, V and J genes were assigned by comparing TCR nucleotide sequences against IMGT/GENE-DB human TR gene sequences. The TCRdist pipeline was used in a later analysis to assign CDR3 sequences and most-parsimonious VDJ recombination scenarios. A later analysis defined each TCR beta chain by its CDR3 amino acid sequence plus V-gene family, and excluded reads lacking a unique V-gene family. To address suspected cross-contamination and a sequencing artifact, a later analysis removed roughly 580 highly shared, low-generation-probability nucleotide sequences. In a later analysis, a clonal expansion index was calculated for each public chain from normalized within-repertoire ranks of inferred template counts. A later analysis computed generation probabilities with a VDJ recombination model fitted to out-of-frame rearrangements, and checked the results against IGoR. In a later analysis, hypergeometric tests were used to score TCR-TCR, TCR-HLA and TCR-CMV co-occurrence, with a repertoire-size bias correction applied to TCR pairs. A later analysis estimated false discovery rates by permuting HLA or CMV assignments 20 times. In a later analysis, co-occurring TCRs were grouped using DBSCAN, with TCRdist sequence similarity added in when clustering inside HLA-allele-positive subsets. For co-occurrence clustering, repertoires with fewer than 30,000 or more than 120,000 public chains were excluded, along with about five repertoires with anomalous nucleotide sharing. TCRdb holds this immuneACCESS table with in-frame rearrangements only. Some clones are missing; in checked studies, unresolved V genes explain under half, and the rest has no known cause. For V, J and clone size, that table is used; D and trimming come from the DNA. The sample table records roughly 150,000 clones; around four fifths of these occur just once. About 1.3% of the sample belongs to the ten largest clones.

Worth noting for this clone: It has no known antigen specificity. The input lacks base qualities; no much larger clone sits a single base away.

Measured from the cysteine to the phenylalanine, the CDR3 is 17 residues long. Only the CDR3 part of the read is kept: 51 bases, read in frame from the first base. Deletion took 4 bases off V and 0 bases off J, with a span of 16 bases between the germline ends. Taken from the germline V gene (reference sequence), the CDR1 and CDR2 loops are SGHAT and FQDESV. The receptor's source is a man younger than 45 in good health and CMV-seronegative. The chain couples TRBV11-1 to TRBJ1-3; the D gene is perhaps TRBD1, from 5 matching bases. Sequencing was performed on PBMCs. The CDR3 here reads CASSSPTGTSSGNTIYF. At the DNA level, the sequence is TGTGCCAGCAGCTCCCCTACCGGGACTTCCTCTGGAAACACCATATATTTT.